The 5 T cell receptor beta chains in this list originate from one sample, sequenced in a study of cytomegalovirus exposure and HLA in healthy donors. Primers included in the PCR were 60 Vbeta and 13 Jbeta primers. Clones were read by immunoSEQ multiplex PCR, and TCRdb kept only the in-frame ones, dropping some. The table shows under 200,000 clones, with around three quarters occurring only once. Sequencing input: PBMCs. These receptors were obtained from a man between 35 and 55 years old in good health and CMV-seronegative.

The V gene is TRBV28, the J gene TRBJ2-1; 9 nucleotides align to TRBD2. This CDR3 is built from 16 residues. In germline, CDR1 is MDHEN, CDR2 SYDVKM. V was clipped by 3 bases and J by 6 bases; unmatched bases: 9. The CDR3 spells CASSFLGSGSGNEQFF. CDR3 in DNA: TGTGCCAGCAGTTTCCTAGGTAGCGGGAGCGGCAATGAGCAGTTCTTC.

This clone showed up just a few times. The chain combines TRBV21-1 with TRBJ2-7; TRBD2, as called in the table, went unchecked against the DNA. TRBV21-1 is a recognized pseudogene. This CDR3 contains 18 residues. CDR3 nucleotides: TGTGCCAGCACCCTTCCCGGGGCAGGGGTCGGGGAGGGCTACGAGCAGTACTTC. This translates into CASTLPGAGVGEGYEQYF.

The genes are TRBV18 and TRBJ1-2; tentative D call: TRBD1 (5 bases). The CDR3 is 12 residues long. Germline V lookup: CDR1 KGHSH, CDR2 LQKENI. V gave up 8 bases and J gave up 8 bases, with 15 bases separating them. CDR3 DNA sequence: TGTGCCAGCCGGGGGACTTCTGCCGGCTACACCTTC. Its protein is CASRGTSAGYTF.

The chain combines TRBV19 with TRBJ2-6; TRBD1 might be the D (7 bases). Trimming cost V 3 bases and J 2 bases, with 14 bases left between them. Per the germline V gene, CDR1 is LNHDA and CDR2 is SQIVND (reference sequence). This CDR3 spans 17 amino acids. The CDR3 DNA follows: TGTGCCAGTAGTATGGAGGGGGCCGGTGCTGGGGCCAACGTCCTGACTTTC. Translated, it gives CASSMEGAGAGANVLTF. Looking up the rest from reference TRBV19 and TRBJ2-6 gives the full variable domain: DGGITQSPKYLFRKEGQNVTLSCEQNLNHDAMYWYRQDPGQGLRLIYYSQIVNDFQKGDIAEGYSVSREKKESFPLTVTSAQKNPTAFYLCASSMEGAGAGANVLTFGAGSRLTVL.

The rearrangement joins TRBV13 to TRBJ1-2; the match to TRBD1 covers 8 bases. The CDR3 is 15 amino acids. Germline V gene sequence: CDR1 PRHDT, CDR2 FYEKMQ (reference sequence). The V and J ends lost 4 bases and 2 bases, in that order; junction bases with no gene match: 6. CDR3 loop: CASSSRTGPNYGYTF. As DNA, the CDR3 is TGTGCCAGCAGCTCCAGGACAGGGCCAAACTATGGCTACACCTTC.